The TCR beta chain described here comes from a study of response to subunit inactivated influenza vaccine (dated by TCRdb to about 2018). Study-wide context: To follow how T cells responded to a trivalent subunit inactivated influenza vaccine, the researchers relied on deep quantitative profiling of the T cell receptor repertoire.

Results the study describes overall, beyond this receptor: The authors proposed that each seasonal influenza vaccination may bring in only a limited number of new T cells.

Library preparation used RT-PCR. The sequencer was an Illumina HiSeq 2500. The public reads were reanalyzed by TCRdb: fastp trimming at Q25, MiXCR alignment, in-frame beta chains only. Under each unique CDR3 protein, matching rows form one entry showing the most common genes and DNA. The sample has roughly 700,000 distinct CDR3 sequences on record, approximately 15% of them singletons. The ten most abundant clones make up around 7% of the sample. CDR1 and CDR2, per the germline V gene, are MDHEN and SYDVKM. V lost 2 bases and J lost 2 bases, and the count of bases not matched to a germline gene is 6. Taken from cysteine to phenylalanine, the CDR3 has 17 residues. CDR3 DNA is the only sequence kept; it has 51 bases, read in frame from the first base. This clonotype was found once. Its antigen has not been determined. Base quality data are lacking; no much larger clone is found one base away. Just one read gives weak support.

Sequences were derived from PBMCs from blood, sampled 14 to 15 days before vaccination. This sequence was found in a man aged 50 or older who received an inactivated influenza vaccine. Donor details come from another sample of the same person, matched by shared clones. In this chain, TRBV28 is recombined with TRBJ2-6, and 7 bases in between align with TRBD1. The DNA is TGTGCCAGCAGTTTACGACAGGGAGTCGCTGGGGCCAACGTCCTGACTTTC. Translated, it reads CASSLRQGVAGANVLTF. The CDR3, completed at both ends by the reference TRBV28 and TRBJ2-6 genes, gives the full variable domain DVKVTQSSRYLVKRTGEKVFLECVQDMDHENMFWYRQDPGLGLRLIYFSYDVKMKEKGDIPEGYSVSREKKERFSLILESASTNQTSMYLCASSLRQGVAGANVLTFGAGSRLTVL.